Reported below is one T cell receptor (beta chain). This clone's antigen is unknown. The record has no base qualities; no much larger clone is one base away. Each collaborating institution followed its own protocols to collect whole blood in K2EDTA tubes. Collaborator samples were shipped for TCRbeta analysis as frozen whole blood, isolated PBMCs, or DNA extracted from either sample type. This record belongs to a study of blood T cell repertoires in COVID-19 (dated by TCRdb to 2018 to 2020). Concerning the study at large: The collaborator samples originated in the United States, Italy and Spain and spanned the acute and convalescent phases of COVID-19. Where available, HLA class I and class II types were obtained from metadata supplied by the sample provider rather than from assay-based typing. A freely available public database, intended as a resource for researchers studying the immune response to SARS-CoV-2, is where the repertoires were released. The material from the prospective study consisted of cDNA or gDNA derived from T cells, B-cell-depleted T cells, or PBMCs. The samples were drawn from two sources: the first 160 participants of the ongoing ImmuneRACE study, and fewer than 1,500 subjects contributed by 6 global collaborators. Subjects who had been exposed to COVID-19, were actively infected with it, or had recovered from it provided the deeply sampled blood TCRbeta repertoires that made up the dataset. A de-identified subject ID, COVID-19 status, age in years and sex were almost always included in the sample metadata. Results and caveats for the whole study, not just this receptor: Clinical and demographic metadata were provided uncurated, with the amount varying by source and participant.

The CDR3 starts with the cysteine, ends with the phenylalanine, and has 12 residues. The sequence is cut down to CDR3 DNA, 36 bases in frame from base 1. TCRbeta CDR3 regions were amplified from genomic DNA by means of the immunoSEQ Assay, a bias-controlled multiplex PCR. In the original analysis: Nucleated cell counts per sample were estimated from amplification of reference gene primers within the assay. To quantify the absolute abundance of each unique TCRbeta CDR3 rearrangement, sequence reads were collapsed and filtered. Productive Simpson clonality was computed per sample as the square root of Simpson's diversity index over productive rearrangements. TCRdb's version of the immuneACCESS table is confined to in-frame rearrangements and falls short of the full clone set. An unresolved V gene accounts for under half of the shortfall where checked; the remainder is of unknown origin. V and J calls and clone size follow that table, whereas D and trimming were derived from the DNA. For this sample there are roughly 85,000 clones; roughly 90% appear just once. 27% of the sample comes from the top ten.

The sequenced sample was peripheral blood. The sequence was obtained from a man aged 50 or older with active or convalescent COVID-19. The sequence links TRBV21-1 to TRBJ1-5. TRBV21-1 is shown as a pseudogene. The CDR3 amino acid sequence is: CASSKFDQPQHF. The DNA is as follows: TGTGCCAGCAGCAAATTCGATCAGCCCCAGCATTTT.